This T cell receptor (beta chain) was obtained from a study of T cells after yellow fever vaccination. Study-level results: Once the booster was given, most primary-vaccination clones reappeared, at 95% to 98% for CD4 and over 70% for CD8. FACS-sorted repertoires could contain abundant clonotypes contaminating from the bulk population.

Worth noting for this clonotype: Its antigen is not identified.

By 5'RACE template switching, TCR cDNA was produced, with a universal primer site and UMIs added in the process. TCRdb re-called the 5' RACE reads through MiXCR, storing one row per CDR3 protein. Of 250,000 to 300,000 distinct CDR3 sequences listed, 10% to 15% were seen once; the top ten hold 0.45% to 0.65%. The CDR3 length is 16 residues. Germline assignment: CDR1 KGHDR and CDR2 SFDVKD. The J segment lost 2 bases and the V segment lost 4 bases, leaving 8 bases of the junction unmatched. Sequenced material: CD4+ T cells sorted from PBMCs, taken 45 days after the yellow fever booster vaccination. The source of this sequence is a man aged 25 to 45 who received the YFV17D yellow fever vaccine. The chain is built from TRBV24-1 and TRBJ2-3, with 7 bases fitting TRBD2. CDR3 bases: TGTGCCACCAGTGACGCCGGACTAGAAGTCACAGATACGCAGTATTTT. This translates into CATSDAGLEVTDTQYF.